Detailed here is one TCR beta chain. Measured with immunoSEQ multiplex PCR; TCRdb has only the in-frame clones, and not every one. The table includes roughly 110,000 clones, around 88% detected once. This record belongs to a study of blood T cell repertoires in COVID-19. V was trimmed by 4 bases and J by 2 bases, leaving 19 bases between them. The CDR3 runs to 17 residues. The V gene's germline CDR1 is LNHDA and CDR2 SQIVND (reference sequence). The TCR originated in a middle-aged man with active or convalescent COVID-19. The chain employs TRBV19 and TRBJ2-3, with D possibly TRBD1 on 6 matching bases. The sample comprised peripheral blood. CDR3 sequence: CASSRTGQPTSTDTQYF. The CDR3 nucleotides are TGTGCCAGTAGTAGAACTGGACAGCCAACCTCCACAGATACGCAGTATTTT.